A selection of T cell receptor beta chains follows, all from one sample in a study of CD8 T cells in ankylosing spondylitis. Each CDR3 protein gets one entry after TCRdb re-called the 5' RACE reads with MiXCR. The sample carries 40,000 or so distinct CDR3 sequences, approximately 3% recorded once. The sequencing sample was made of blood, either unsorted or a sorted T cell fraction (not recorded which). The receptor set was obtained from a male donor with ankylosing spondylitis or in good health (not recorded which). CDR3s include the opening cysteine and the closing phenylalanine or tryptophan. Each record gives: J gene, V gene, CDR3 protein.

TRBJ2-5 | TRBV9 | CASSVGTLGETQYF
TRBJ2-1 | TRBV9 | CASSVETLGGSGTEQFF
TRBJ1-2 | TRBV9 | CASSVDEVGRGYGYTF
TRBJ2-6 | TRBV9 | CASSARDREWSNVLTF
TRBJ1-2 | TRBV9 | CASSAETGVQDGYTF
TRBJ1-2 | TRBV9 | CASSAGGQGSGGYTF
TRBJ2-3 | TRBV9 | CASSLGTSGSLKDTQYF
TRBJ2-4 | TRBV9 | CASSVGSGLAPNIQYF
TRBJ2-3 | TRBV9 | CASGAGGKDTQYF
TRBJ1-2 | TRBV9 | CASSTPPGQAGGNYGYTF
TRBJ2-3 | TRBV9 | CASSVTSSSATGDTQYF
TRBJ2-1 | TRBV3-1 | CASSHPGTF
TRBJ2-2 | TRBV9 | CASSAGQSTGELFF
TRBJ2-1 | TRBV9 | CASSHSSGRVPEQFF
TRBJ1-2 | TRBV9 | CASSVGQNYGYTF
TRBJ2-5 | TRBV9 | CASSVAGLAGGETQYF
TRBJ1-5 | TRBV27 | CASPWGRNSNQPQHF
TRBJ2-5 | TRBV28 | CASSPPGLGVKTQYF
TRBJ1-1 | TRBV9 | CASSSAQGPRNTEAFF
TRBJ2-3 | TRBV9 | CASSVSRTSADTQYF
TRBJ2-1 | TRBV9 | CASSVDGRTNLRSNEQFF
TRBJ2-1 | TRBV9 | CASSVAASSYNEQFF
TRBJ2-3 | TRBV9 | CASSVARGSDTQYF
TRBJ2-3 | TRBV9 | CASSVVGGGGDTQYF
TRBJ2-1 | TRBV9 | CASSVAGTSGPNEQFF
TRBJ2-3 | TRBV9 | CASSVRGGDTQYF
TRBJ1-3 | TRBV9 | CASSDRGLAGNTIYF
TRBJ2-2 | TRBV9 | CASSTGQGAVTGELFF
TRBJ2-3 | TRBV9 | CASSLGLAGTDTQYF
TRBJ2-1 | TRBV9 | CASSVGNRVNEQFF
TRBJ2-3 | TRBV9 | CASSVGTFSTDTQYF
TRBJ2-5 | TRBV9 | CASSAASAMGTQYF
TRBJ2-1 | TRBV9 | CASSPGLAGGLYNEQFF
TRBJ2-5 | TRBV9 | CASSVGGGTTGTQYF
TRBJ2-3 | TRBV21-1 | CASSRTRTSDTQYF
TRBJ1-5 | TRBV9 | CASSVGPGVTSNQPQHF
TRBJ2-3 | TRBV9 | CASSEQGALTDTQYF
TRBJ2-5 | TRBV9 | CASSLNPGETQYF
TRBJ2-1 | TRBV9 | CASRVDGFSYNEQFF
TRBJ2-3 | TRBV9 | CASSVGGGARDTQYF
TRBJ2-3 | TRBV9 | CASSSQTSPSTDTQYF